A single sample is the source of the 11 T cell receptor beta chains below, sequenced in a study of breast tumors, draining lymph nodes, adjacent tissues. TCRdb re-called the multiplex PCR reads with MiXCR, one entry per CDR3 protein. The sample consists of 150,000 to 250,000 distinct CDR3 sequences, over 25% of them appearing once. Axillary draining lymph nodes of breast cancer patients supplied the node samples. Sequencing was performed on axillary lymph node tissue. The receptors shown here come from a female donor with breast cancer. Some clones in this sample may be carry-over from other donors' samples.

This clonotype was found many times. V is TRBV12-3 or TRBV12-4 and J is TRBJ2-7; D is possibly TRBD2 (7 bases). Trimming stripped 5 bases from V and 0 bases from J, with 14 bases between. The CDR3 length is 15 residues. The CDR3 bases are TGTGCCAGCAGTCCCGTCGGGGGGCCCTCCTACGAGCAGTACTTC. Protein sequence: CASSPVGGPSYEQYF.

This clonotype was detected ten times or more. The junction differs from germline at one of its ends, possibly a read error. The J gene is TRBJ2-3, the V gene TRBV7-7, with 9 bases matching TRBD1. Germline V gives CDR1 SSHAT, CDR2 FNYEAQ (reference sequence). The CDR3 loop spans 15 amino acids. Here the CDR3 reads CASSLGQGFADTQYF. As DNA, the CDR3 is TGTGCTAGCAGCTTAGGACAGGGGTTCGCAGATACGCAGTATTTT.

A note on this clonotype: It may be a read error: a sequence one base away is much more abundant. This sequence joins TRBV10-3 and TRBJ2-3; TRBD2 agrees at 10 bases. Losses at the gene ends were 0 bases for V and 2 bases for J; bases not matched to a gene: 5. Germline V gene lookup returns CDR1 ENHRY and CDR2 SYGVKD. This CDR3 region has 17 residues. CDR3: CAISESSGGAFTDTQYF. The CDR3 DNA reads TGTGCCATCAGTGAGTCGAGCGGGGGGGCGTTCACAGATACGCAGTATTTT.

This clonotype was seen repeatedly, ten times or more. V usage is TRBV9 and J usage is TRBJ2-1; the match to TRBD2 covers 11 bases. The CDR3 covers 15 residues. CDR1 and CDR2 from the germline V gene are SGDLS and YYNGEE. The V gene end was trimmed by 3 bases and the J gene end by 3 bases; junction bases not matched to a gene: 2. CDR3 protein: CASSGGLAVYNEQFF. In DNA form, the CDR3 reads TGTGCCAGCAGCGGGGGACTAGCGGTCTACAATGAGCAGTTCTTC.

This clonotype came up many times. The gene calls are TRBV20-1 and TRBJ2-7; 8 positions match TRBD1. J lost 2 bases, V lost 0 bases, and 12 bases had no gene match. The CDR3 is 17 residues long. Germline V gene data show CDR1 as DFQATT and CDR2 as SNEGSKA (reference sequence). CDR3 amino acids: CSARDPRQGTATYEQYF. The CDR3 region has the DNA TGCAGTGCTAGAGACCCAAGACAGGGGACGGCGACCTACGAGCAGTACTTC.

With respect to this clonotype: This may be a read error: a much more frequent sequence differs by one nucleotide. V usage is TRBV7-9 and J usage is TRBJ2-3; 7 bases fit TRBD2. Per the germline V gene, CDR1 is SEHNR and CDR2 is FQNEAQ (reference sequence). CDR3 length equals 17 residues. CDR3 in amino acids: CASSLAGLAVSTDPQYF. The CDR3 nucleotides read TGTGCCAGCAGCTTAGCGGGTCTAGCGGTATCTACAGATCCGCAGTATTTT.

The CDR3 loop is CASSPGDRLGTSYEQYF. In nucleotides, the CDR3 is TGTGCCAGCAGCCCAGGCGACAGGTTGGGGACTTCCTACGAGCAGTACTTC. The chain has TRBV11-1 and TRBJ2-7; the D gene could be TRBD1 or TRBD2 (6 bases each). Germline CDR1 is SGHAT and CDR2 is FQDESV (reference sequence). CDR3 length: 17 amino acids. V shed 5 bases and J shed 1 base, with 21 bases lying between them.

This clonotype was detected many times. This sequence joins TRBV27 and TRBJ2-7; TRBD1 agrees at 7 bases. The CDR3 totals 15 residues. Losses at the gene ends were 5 bases for V and 0 bases for J; bases not matched to a gene: 7. Per germline, CDR1 MNHEY and CDR2 SMNVEV (reference sequence). The CDR3 reads CASSRAGTVSYEQYF. The CDR3 bases are TGTGCCAGCAGTCGAGCCGGGACAGTCTCCTACGAGCAGTACTTC.

This clonotype appeared many times. The chain is built from TRBV14 and TRBJ2-4; 8 nucleotides line up with TRBD1. V trimming: 2 bases; J trimming: 0 bases; junction bases outside the gene matches: 0. The CDR3 is made up of 15 amino acids. Germline CDR1 SGHDN, CDR2 FVKESK. The CDR3 sequence: CASSQQGAAKNIQYF. The DNA of the CDR3 is TGTGCCAGCAGCCAACAGGGGGCAGCCAAAAACATTCAGTACTTC.

The genes are TRBV2 and TRBJ1-5; tentatively, D is TRBD1 (5 bases). V lost 6 bases to trimming and J lost 14 bases, with 17 bases between them. This CDR3 region has 12 residues. CDR1 is SNHLY and CDR2 is FYNNEI in the germline V gene. As DNA, the CDR3 is TGTGCCAGCAGGTCAGGGAGCTCCTACGAGCATTTT. Protein: CASRSGSSYEHF.

This clonotype was counted only a few times. The chain recombines TRBV11-2 with TRBJ2-7; D might be TRBD1 or TRBD2, each matching 5 bases. V was trimmed by 1 base and J by 3 bases, leaving 13 bases between them. The CDR3 covers 15 residues. Germline CDR1 reads SGHAT; CDR2 reads FQNNGV. This CDR3 is CASSLGRDPGYEQYF. CDR3 nucleotides: TGTGCCAGCAGCTTAGGCCGGGACCCAGGCTACGAGCAGTACTTC.